The rows below give T cell receptor beta chains drawn from one sample of a study of shared clonotypes between healthy human individuals. TCRdb's copy holds only in-frame clones and misses some; the assay was immunoSEQ multiplex PCR. The profile shows approximately 2,000,000 clones, just over 90% of them singletons. Sequenced sample: naive CD8+ T cells from PBMCs. These receptors originate from a man aged 18 to 30 in good health. Some clones in this sample may be carry-over from other donors' samples. Each CDR3 is given with its conserved first and last residue. The order of the fields is D gene, CDR3 length, J gene, clone size, V gene, CDR3 DNA, CDR3 protein. D genes are given only for firm matches. The size entry is marked missing in some rows and otherwise reads once, few, many or a size class.

TRBD2 | 15 | TRBJ2-3 | . | TRBV11-2 | TGTGCCAGCAGCCCAGCGGGAGAGGCCAGTGATACGCAGTATTTT | CASSPAGEASDTQYF
TRBD1 | 18 | TRBJ2-7 | . | TRBV7-9 | TGTGCCAGCACCAACATAGGACAGGGACGCGTTCCCCACTACGAGCAGTACTTC | CASTNIGQGRVPHYEQYF
. | 15 | TRBJ2-1 | once | TRBV16 | TGTGCCAGCAGCCAATCACGGGCCCCCTACAATGAGCAGTTCTTC | CASSQSRAPYNEQFF
. | 15 | TRBJ2-2 | . | TRBV5-4 | TGTGCCAGCAGCTTCGACGGGGGGCGAACCGGGGAGCTGTTTTTT | CASSFDGGRTGELFF
. | 13 | TRBJ1-2 | . | TRBV9 | TGTGCCAGCAGCGTAGGGGGTATTGGTGGCTACACCTTC | CASSVGGIGGYTF
TRBD2 | 15 | TRBJ2-2 | . | TRBV5-1 | TGCGCCAGCAGCTTGGCGGGAGGAGGTGCCGGGGAGCTGTTTTTT | CASSLAGGGAGELFF
TRBD2 | 18 | TRBJ2-3 | . | TRBV28 | TGTGCCAGCAGCCTCACCATGACTAGCGGCCACAACACAGATACGCAGTATTTT | CASSLTMTSGHNTDTQYF
. | 14 | TRBJ2-1 | . | TRBV28 | TGTGCCAGCAGTCCCCCGAGCTCCTACAATGAGCAGTTCTTC | CASSPPSSYNEQFF
. | 16 | TRBJ2-6 | . | TRBV21-1 | TGTGCCAGCAGCAACCCCGGGAGATCTGGGGCCAACGTCCTGACTTTC | CASSNPGRSGANVLTF
. | 13 | TRBJ1-4 | . | TRBV19 | TGTGCCAGTTTTCAACCGACAGATGAAAAACTGTTTTTT | CASFQPTDEKLFF
. | 13 | TRBJ2-1 | . | TRBV6-4 | TGTGCCAGCAGTGACAGGGACCACAATGAGCAGTTCTTC | CASSDRDHNEQFF
. | 15 | TRBJ2-7 | few | TRBV10-3 | TGTGCCATCCTTGTCCGGGGGACAGATTCCTACGAGCAGTACTTC | CAILVRGTDSYEQYF
. | 13 | TRBJ1-2 | . | TRBV7-6 | TGTGCCAGCAGCTACCGGGACTTCTATGGCTACACCTTC | CASSYRDFYGYTF
. | 13 | TRBJ1-2 | . | TRBV30 | TGTGCCTGGAGTGCGGATCCTAACTATGGCTACACCTTC | CAWSADPNYGYTF
. | 14 | TRBJ2-2 | . | TRBV29-1 | TGCAGCGTTGAAGGGGAGGTGGAGCCCGGGGAGCTGTTTTTT | CSVEGEVEPGELFF
. | 15 | TRBJ1-1 | . | TRBV4-1 | TGCGCCAGCAGCTTTTTGGACACCATGAACACTGAAGCTTTCTTT | CASSFLDTMNTEAFF
TRBD1 | 15 | TRBJ1-1 | few | TRBV28 | TGTGCCAGCAGTTTACCTTACAGGGGCGCCACTGAAGCTTTCTTT | CASSLPYRGATEAFF
TRBD1 | 14 | TRBJ1-1 | . | TRBV7-9 | TGTGCCAGCAGCGGCCGGGACAGGGACACTGAAGCTTTCTTT | CASSGRDRDTEAFF
. | 15 | TRBJ2-7 | . | TRBV6-6 | TGTGCCAGCAGTTACGAAGGGCCAGGGCGGGGCGAGCAGTACTTC | CASSYEGPGRGEQYF
. | 14 | TRBJ1-1 | . | TRBV6-1 | TGTGCCAGCAGTGCCCCCCAGATGAACACTGAAGCTTTCTTT | CASSAPQMNTEAFF
. | 12 | TRBJ2-3 | . | TRBV4-1 | TGCGCCAGCAGGCCTGACACAGATACGCAGTATTTT | CASRPDTDTQYF
TRBD2 | 17 | TRBJ2-1 | . | TRBV5-1 | TGCGCCAGCAGCTCCTCCTCGACTAGCGGGACATACAATGAGCAGTTCTTC | CASSSSSTSGTYNEQFF
. | 12 | TRBJ2-1 | . | TRBV6-1 | TGTGCCAGCAGCCAATATATGAGTGAGCAGTTCTTC | CASSQYMSEQFF
. | 13 | TRBJ2-7 | . | TRBV5-6 | TGTGCCAGCAGCTTGGGGAGTCAATACGAGCAGTACTTC | CASSLGSQYEQYF
. | 14 | TRBJ1-2 | . | TRBV4-2 | TGTGCCAGCAGCCAAGGGGAGATCGGGGTCGGCTACACCTTC | CASSQGEIGVGYTF
TRBD2 | 13 | TRBJ2-7 | . | TRBV2 | TGTGCCGGCTTCGGGACTAGCTCAAACGAGCAGTACTTC | CAGFGTSSNEQYF
. | 16 | TRBJ2-7 | . | TRBV5-4 | TGTGCCAGCAGCTTGGCTTCTGAAGGACCGCCCTACGAGCAGTACTTC | CASSLASEGPPYEQYF